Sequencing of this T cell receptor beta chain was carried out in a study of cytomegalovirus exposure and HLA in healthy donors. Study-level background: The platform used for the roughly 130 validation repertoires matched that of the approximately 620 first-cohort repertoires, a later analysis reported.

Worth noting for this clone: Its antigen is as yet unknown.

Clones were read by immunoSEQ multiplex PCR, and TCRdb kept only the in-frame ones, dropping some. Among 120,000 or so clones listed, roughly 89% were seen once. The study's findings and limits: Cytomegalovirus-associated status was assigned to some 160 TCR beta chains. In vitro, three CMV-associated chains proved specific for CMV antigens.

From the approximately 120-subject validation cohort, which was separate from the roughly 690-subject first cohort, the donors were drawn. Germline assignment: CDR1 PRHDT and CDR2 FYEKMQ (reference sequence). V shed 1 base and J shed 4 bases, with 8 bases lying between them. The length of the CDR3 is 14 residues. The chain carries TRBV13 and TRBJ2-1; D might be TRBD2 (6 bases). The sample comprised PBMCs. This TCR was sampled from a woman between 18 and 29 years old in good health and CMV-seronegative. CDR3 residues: CASSLDGGYNEQFF. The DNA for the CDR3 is TGTGCCAGCAGCTTAGATGGGGGGTACAATGAGCAGTTCTTC.